This T cell receptor beta chain is drawn from a study of post-analysis software for immune sequencing data. For the study at large: There were relapsing-remitting, secondary progressive and progressive-relapsing multiple sclerosis among the disease courses included. Points from the study as a whole: Pronounced co-clustering by F measure was evident among identically batched samples. There were five or six TRBV segments more frequent in patients than controls, and TRBV5-6, TRBV5-1 and TRBV20-1 were among them.

This clonotype was seen a few times. What it recognizes is unknown. V gave up 4 bases and J gave up 3 bases; unmatched junction bases: 5. Germline V gene sequence: CDR1 DFQATT, CDR2 SNEGSKA (reference sequence). The CDR3 has 14 amino acids. Prepared TCR beta cDNA libraries contained unique molecular identifiers. TCRdb itself ran the PCR reads through MiXCR, one entry per CDR3 protein. This table has about 160,000 distinct CDR3 sequences, 36% appearing once. Source: blood, taken after autologous hematopoietic stem cell transplantation. The TCR originated in a girl under 18 with multiple sclerosis. V is TRBV20-1 and J is TRBJ2-2; TRBD1 matches at 7 bases. This CDR3 is CSAKTGHDTGELFF. In nucleotides, the CDR3 is TGCAGTGCTAAGACAGGGCATGACACCGGGGAGCTGTTTTTT.